Listed below are T cell receptor beta chains from one sample, sequenced in a study of blood T cell repertoires in COVID-19. The table came from immunoSEQ multiplex PCR; TCRdb's copy has only in-frame clones and leaves some out. This sample has some 320,000 clones, with about nine tenths found just once. Material: PBMCs or T cells enriched from blood (not recorded which). These receptors came from a man aged 55 to 70 who had recovered from COVID-19. Both conserved end residues are part of each CDR3. The D gene is left open where the match is weak. A clone size is listed for some rows: how often the clone was seen (once, few, many), or a class if it is expanded.

j_call d_call clone_size v_call cdr3_nt cdr3_aa
TRBJ2-1 - - TRBV6-1 TGTGCCAGCAGTGCGACAGAATCATATACCTACAATGAGCAGTTCTTC CASSATESYTYNEQFF
TRBJ2-2 TRBD1 - TRBV7-2 TGTGCCAGCAGCTTATTCGGGACAGGGGTTACCGGGGAGCTGTTTTTT CASSLFGTGVTGELFF
TRBJ2-5 TRBD2 - TRBV10-1 TGCGCCAGCAGTCCAGGCTTGACTAGCGGGACCGGAGAGACCCAGTACTTC CASSPGLTSGTGETQYF
TRBJ2-1 TRBD2 - TRBV24-1 TGTGCCACCAGTGAGGAACTAGCGGGAGGGCCCCGGGAGCAGTTCTTC CATSEELAGGPREQFF
TRBJ1-4 TRBD1 few TRBV5-8 TGTGCCAGCAGCATAGGACAGGACGGAATTAATGAAAAACTGTTTTTT CASSIGQDGINEKLFF
TRBJ1-4 TRBD1 - TRBV7-2 TGTGCCAGCAGCTTAGAGGGACAGGGGGCAGTAAAACTGTTTTTT CASSLEGQGAVKLFF
TRBJ2-2 TRBD2 - TRBV24-1 TGTGCCACCAGGGCGGGAGGGAACACCGGGGAGCTGTTTTTT CATRAGGNTGELFF
TRBJ2-3 TRBD1 - TRBV5-1 TGCGCCAGCAGCTCCCCTGACAGGGGGTCGACGCAGTATTTT CASSSPDRGSTQYF
TRBJ1-1 - - TRBV12-3/TRBV12-4 TGTGCCAGCAGCCTCCAGGAGGCGAGGGAAGCTTTCTTT CASSLQEAREAFF
TRBJ2-5 - - TRBV10-1 TGCGCCAGCAGTGAGGGCGGGGGCCTAGAGACCCAGTACTTC CASSEGGGLETQYF
TRBJ1-4 - - TRBV7-9 TGTGCCAGCAGTCCCTGGGGCACCAGGACAACTAATGAAAAACTGTTTTTT CASSPWGTRTTNEKLFF
TRBJ1-4 - - TRBV24-1 TGTGCCACCAGTGCCCACTTCGGGAGGGTAAAAGAAAAACTGTTTTTT CATSAHFGRVKEKLFF
TRBJ2-5 - once TRBV19 TGTGCCAGTAGCCCCAGGGGCCGGGGTGAGACCCAGTACTTC CASSPRGRGETQYF
TRBJ2-7 TRBD2 - TRBV11-2 TGTGCCAGCAGCTTAGAGCCTAGCGGGAGTAGGGTGCAGTACTTC CASSLEPSGSRVQYF
TRBJ1-2 - - TRBV9 TGTGCCAGCACACCCCGGTTAAACGATGTGACAAACTATGGCTACACCTTC CASTPRLNDVTNYGYTF
TRBJ1-6 - - TRBV19 TGTGCCAGTAGTACCGTTGCCTATAATTCACCCCTCCACTTT CASSTVAYNSPLHF
TRBJ2-3 - once TRBV12-5 TGTGCTAGTGGGGCCGGGGCCGGAGGGGATACGCAGTATTTT CASGAGAGGDTQYF
TRBJ1-1 - - TRBV3-1/TRBV3-2 TGTGCCAGCAGCCACAGGGCCACTGAAGCTTTCTTT CASSHRATEAFF
TRBJ2-2 - - TRBV19 TGTGCCACCCAGACCGGGGAGGCCGGGGAGCTGTTTTTT CATQTGEAGELFF
TRBJ1-2 - - TRBV3-1/TRBV3-2 TGTGCCAGCAGCCATACAGGGTCTGGCTACACCTTC CASSHTGSGYTF
TRBJ2-2 - - TRBV20-1 TGCAGTGCTAGTAACGCGGGAAGCACCGGGGAGCTGTTTTTT CSASNAGSTGELFF
TRBJ2-1 TRBD1 - TRBV5-1 TGCGCCAGCAGCGCTGGACAGGTCTACAATGAGCAGTTCTTC CASSAGQVYNEQFF
TRBJ2-4 - once TRBV7-9 TGTGCCAGCAGCTTATACGCGTCCGGCCGAGGCGCCAAAAACATTCAGTACTTC CASSLYASGRGAKNIQYF
TRBJ2-6 - - TRBV29-1 TGCAGCGTGCGGGTACAGGGCTCTGGGGCCAACGTCCTGACTTTC CSVRVQGSGANVLTF
TRBJ2-1 TRBD2 - TRBV7-2 TGTGCCAGCAGCAAAATAACTAGCGTTTATGAGCAGTTCTTC CASSKITSVYEQFF
TRBJ1-2 TRBD1 - TRBV7-6 TGTGCCAGCAGCCGGTTCGGACAGGGTGATGGCTACACCTTC CASSRFGQGDGYTF
TRBJ2-3 TRBD2 - TRBV19 TGTGCCAGTAGTAAACAGCGGGAGGCTAGCACAGATACGCAGTATTTT CASSKQREASTDTQYF
TRBJ1-2 - - TRBV30 TGTGCCTGGAGTCCACAGCTCTATGGCTACACCTTC CAWSPQLYGYTF
TRBJ1-5 - - TRBV19 TGTGCCAGTAGTAGTCACAGGGAGAAAGGTCAGCCCCAGCATTTT CASSSHREKGQPQHF
TRBJ2-7 - - TRBV24-1 TGTGCCACCAGTGACCCGTCCACGGGCTACGAGCAGTACTTC CATSDPSTGYEQYF
TRBJ1-3 - few TRBV28 TGTGCCAGCAGCATGACCGTCCCCAGGGACACCATATATTTT CASSMTVPRDTIYF
TRBJ1-5 TRBD1 - TRBV7-8 TGTGCCAGCAGCTCACAAGGACAGGGCGCCTATCAGCCCCAGCATTTT CASSSQGQGAYQPQHF
TRBJ2-7 - - TRBV28 TGTGCCAGCAGCCTCTACGAGCAGTACTTC CASSLYEQYF
TRBJ1-6 TRBD1 - TRBV7-9 TGTGCCAGCAGCTTAGCAGGGACAGCATCTAATTCACCCCTCCACTTT CASSLAGTASNSPLHF
TRBJ2-3 TRBD2 - TRBV5-1 TGCGCCAGCAGCTTGGGACTAGCGGGAGAGGATACGCAGTATTTT CASSLGLAGEDTQYF
TRBJ1-4 - - TRBV13 TGTGCCAGCAGCTTAGACAGGGAAGAAAAACTGTTTTTT CASSLDREEKLFF
TRBJ1-2 TRBD1 - TRBV11-2 TGTGCCAGCAGCGCTTACCGGGGGACAGGGTCAACGAAAGCATCCGGCTACACCTTC CASSAYRGTGSTKASGYTF
TRBJ2-1 TRBD2 - TRBV28 TGTGCCAGCAGTTCTAGCGGGAGGGGTGAGCAGTTCTTC CASSSSGRGEQFF
TRBJ2-7 - - TRBV15 TGTGCCACCAGCCGCTTCGGGAGCGCCCGGAACGAGCAGTACTTC CATSRFGSARNEQYF
TRBJ2-1 TRBD2 - TRBV27 TGTGCCAGCAGCTTAAAGCCCAGGGGCGGGAGGGGCAATCAGCAGTTCTTC CASSLKPRGGRGNQQFF
TRBJ2-1 - - TRBV18 TGTGCCAGCTCACCTAGGAGGGACAATGAGCAGTTCTTC CASSPRRDNEQFF
TRBJ1-3 - few TRBV29-1 TGCAGCGTTGTAATGCCGGGACAAAGCTCTGGAAACACCATATATTTT CSVVMPGQSSGNTIYF
TRBJ2-3 TRBD2 - TRBV19 TGTGCCAGTACCCCAGCGGGAGTAGCAGATACGCAGTATTTT CASTPAGVADTQYF
TRBJ2-2 TRBD2 - TRBV28 TGTGCCAGCAGTTCCCCCGGACTAGCGGATTCGACCGGGGAGCTGTTTTTT CASSSPGLADSTGELFF
TRBJ2-3 TRBD2 - TRBV5-4 TGTGCCAGCAGGTCGGGGGTGGCGGGAGTTAGGGATACGCAGTATTTT CASRSGVAGVRDTQYF
TRBJ1-1 - - TRBV18 TGTGCCAGCTCACCCCCAAGCCGGACTGAAGCTTTCTTT CASSPPSRTEAFF
TRBJ2-1 TRBD1 - TRBV29-1 TGCAGTGGGGACAGGGGGCTTGAGCAGTTCTTC CSGDRGLEQFF
TRBJ2-1 - - TRBV2 TGTGCCAGCAGTGAATATGGGGCTGAGCAGTTCTTC CASSEYGAEQFF
TRBJ1-4 - - TRBV3-1/TRBV3-2 TGTGCCAGCAGCCCGGGGAGTGGGGGCGAAAAACTGTTTTTT CASSPGSGGEKLFF
TRBJ2-1 TRBD2 - TRBV7-3 TGTGCCAGCAGCCCCGATCGGGCGGGGGGAGGTTACAATGAGCAGTTCTTC CASSPDRAGGGYNEQFF
TRBJ2-1 TRBD1 - TRBV28 TGTGCCAGCAGTGTGACAGGGGGACGATTTGAGCAGTTCTTC CASSVTGGRFEQFF
TRBJ2-1 TRBD1 - TRBV29-1 TGCAGCGTTGAGGGACAGAGCTACAATGAGCAGTTCTTC CSVEGQSYNEQFF
TRBJ1-6 - few TRBV7-2 TGTGCCAGCAGCTTAGCACAGGGAAATTCACCCCTCCACTTT CASSLAQGNSPLHF
TRBJ2-7 TRBD1 - TRBV5-1 TGCGCCACCACACCTTCGGGACAGGGGACTCGGGAGCAGTACTTC CATTPSGQGTREQYF
TRBJ1-2 - - TRBV3-1/TRBV3-2 TGTGCCAGCAGCCAAGTTTCAGATGGCTACACCTTC CASSQVSDGYTF
TRBJ2-7 TRBD2 - TRBV5-1 TGCGCCAGCAGCTTGGGCGGGAGCGGGGTCTCCTACGAGCAGTACTTC CASSLGGSGVSYEQYF
TRBJ2-1 TRBD2 - TRBV27 TGTGCCAGCAGTGCCGTCCAGCGGGGTTACAATGAGCAGTTCTTC CASSAVQRGYNEQFF